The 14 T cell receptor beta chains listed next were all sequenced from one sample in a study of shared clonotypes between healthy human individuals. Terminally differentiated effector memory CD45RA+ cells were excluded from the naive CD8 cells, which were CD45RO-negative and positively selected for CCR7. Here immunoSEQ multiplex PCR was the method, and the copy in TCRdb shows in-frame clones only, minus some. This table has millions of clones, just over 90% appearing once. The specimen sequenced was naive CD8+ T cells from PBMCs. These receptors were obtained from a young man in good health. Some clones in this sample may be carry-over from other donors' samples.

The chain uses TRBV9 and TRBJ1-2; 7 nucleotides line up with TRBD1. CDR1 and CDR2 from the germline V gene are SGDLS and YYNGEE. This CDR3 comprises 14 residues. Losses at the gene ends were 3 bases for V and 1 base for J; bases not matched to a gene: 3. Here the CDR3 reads CASSAGDSNYGYTF. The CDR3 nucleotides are TGTGCCAGCAGCGCCGGGGACAGTAACTATGGCTACACCTTC.

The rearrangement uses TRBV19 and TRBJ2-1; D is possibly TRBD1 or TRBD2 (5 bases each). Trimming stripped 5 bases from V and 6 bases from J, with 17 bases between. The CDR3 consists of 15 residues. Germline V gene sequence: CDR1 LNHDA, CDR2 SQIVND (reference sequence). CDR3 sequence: CASSLEGRIPNEQFF. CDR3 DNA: TGTGCCAGTAGTCTCGAGGGGCGGATCCCCAATGAGCAGTTCTTC.

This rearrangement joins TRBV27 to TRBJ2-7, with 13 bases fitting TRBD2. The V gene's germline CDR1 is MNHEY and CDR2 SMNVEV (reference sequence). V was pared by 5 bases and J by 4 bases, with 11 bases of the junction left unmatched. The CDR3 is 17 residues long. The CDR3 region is CASSIILAGGPSYEQYF. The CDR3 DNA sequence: TGTGCCAGCAGTATAATACTAGCGGGAGGGCCCTCTTACGAGCAGTACTTC.

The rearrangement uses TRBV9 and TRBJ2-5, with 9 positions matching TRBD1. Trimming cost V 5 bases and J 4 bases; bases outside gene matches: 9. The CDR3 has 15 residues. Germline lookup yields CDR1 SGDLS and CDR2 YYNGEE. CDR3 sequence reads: CASSLGQGRVETQYF. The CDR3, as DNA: TGTGCCAGCAGTCTCGGACAGGGGAGGGTAGAGACCCAGTACTTC.

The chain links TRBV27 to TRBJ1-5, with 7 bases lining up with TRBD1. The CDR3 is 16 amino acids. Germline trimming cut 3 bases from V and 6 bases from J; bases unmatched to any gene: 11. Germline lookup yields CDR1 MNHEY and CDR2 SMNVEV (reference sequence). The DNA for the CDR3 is TGTGCCAGCAGTTTGAGTCAGGGGGAGAGTCCTCAGCCCCAGCATTTT. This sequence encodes CASSLSQGESPQPQHF.

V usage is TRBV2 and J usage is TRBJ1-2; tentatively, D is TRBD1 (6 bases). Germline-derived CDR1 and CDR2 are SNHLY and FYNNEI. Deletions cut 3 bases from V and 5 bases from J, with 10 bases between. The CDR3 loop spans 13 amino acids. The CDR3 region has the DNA TGTGCCAGCAGTGAGAGGACAGATTATGGCTACACCTTC. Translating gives CASSERTDYGYTF.

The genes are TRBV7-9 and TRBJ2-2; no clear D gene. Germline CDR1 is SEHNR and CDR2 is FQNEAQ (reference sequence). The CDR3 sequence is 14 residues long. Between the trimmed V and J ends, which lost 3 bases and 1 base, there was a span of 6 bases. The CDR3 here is CASSFRQNTGELFF. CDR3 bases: TGTGCCAGCAGCTTTCGACAGAACACCGGGGAGCTGTTTTTT.

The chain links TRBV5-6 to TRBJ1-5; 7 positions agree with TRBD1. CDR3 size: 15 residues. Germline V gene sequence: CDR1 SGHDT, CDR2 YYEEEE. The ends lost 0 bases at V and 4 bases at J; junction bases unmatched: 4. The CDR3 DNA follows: TGTGCCAGCAGCTTGGGAGGGGGCCCTAATCAGCCCCAGCATTTT. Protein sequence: CASSLGGGPNQPQHF.

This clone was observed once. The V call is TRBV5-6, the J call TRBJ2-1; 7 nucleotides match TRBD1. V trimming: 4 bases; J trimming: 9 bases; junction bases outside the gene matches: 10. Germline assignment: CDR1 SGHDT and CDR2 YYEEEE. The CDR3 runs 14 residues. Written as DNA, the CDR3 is TGTGCCAGCAGCGTACACAGGGGTTCCCTTGAGCAGTTCTTC. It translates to CASSVHRGSLEQFF.

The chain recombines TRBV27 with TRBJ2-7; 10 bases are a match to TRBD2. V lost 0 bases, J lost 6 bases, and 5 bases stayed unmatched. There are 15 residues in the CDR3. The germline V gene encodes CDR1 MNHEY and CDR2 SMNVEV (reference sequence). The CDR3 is CASSLSSAGGGEQYF. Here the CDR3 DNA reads TGTGCCAGCAGTTTATCGTCAGCGGGAGGGGGCGAGCAGTACTTC.

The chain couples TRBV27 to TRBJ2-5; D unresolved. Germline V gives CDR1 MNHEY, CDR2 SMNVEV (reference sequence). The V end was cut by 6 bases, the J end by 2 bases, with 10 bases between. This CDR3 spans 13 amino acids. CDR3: CASSVDGQETQYF. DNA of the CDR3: TGTGCCAGCAGCGTTGACGGGCAAGAGACCCAGTACTTC.

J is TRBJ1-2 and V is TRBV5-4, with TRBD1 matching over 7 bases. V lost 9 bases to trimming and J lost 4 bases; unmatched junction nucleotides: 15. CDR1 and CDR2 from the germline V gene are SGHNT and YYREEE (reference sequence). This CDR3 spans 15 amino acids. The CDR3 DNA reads TGTGCCACCACGACCCCGGGACAGAGATCCTATGGCTACACCTTC. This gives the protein CATTTPGQRSYGYTF.

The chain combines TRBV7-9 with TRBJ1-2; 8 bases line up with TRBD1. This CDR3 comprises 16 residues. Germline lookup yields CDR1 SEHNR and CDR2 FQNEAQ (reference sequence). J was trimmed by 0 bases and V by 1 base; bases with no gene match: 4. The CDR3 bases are TGTGCCAGCAGCTTAGGGACAGGGATACCTAACTATGGCTACACCTTC. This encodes CASSLGTGIPNYGYTF.

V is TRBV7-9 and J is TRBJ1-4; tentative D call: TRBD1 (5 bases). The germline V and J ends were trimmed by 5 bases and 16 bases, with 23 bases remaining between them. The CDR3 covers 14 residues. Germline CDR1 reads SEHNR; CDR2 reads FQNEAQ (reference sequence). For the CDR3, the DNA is TGTGCCAGCAGCCAGATTGGGGTTCAAGGGGAGAGGTTTTTT. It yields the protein CASSQIGVQGERFF.